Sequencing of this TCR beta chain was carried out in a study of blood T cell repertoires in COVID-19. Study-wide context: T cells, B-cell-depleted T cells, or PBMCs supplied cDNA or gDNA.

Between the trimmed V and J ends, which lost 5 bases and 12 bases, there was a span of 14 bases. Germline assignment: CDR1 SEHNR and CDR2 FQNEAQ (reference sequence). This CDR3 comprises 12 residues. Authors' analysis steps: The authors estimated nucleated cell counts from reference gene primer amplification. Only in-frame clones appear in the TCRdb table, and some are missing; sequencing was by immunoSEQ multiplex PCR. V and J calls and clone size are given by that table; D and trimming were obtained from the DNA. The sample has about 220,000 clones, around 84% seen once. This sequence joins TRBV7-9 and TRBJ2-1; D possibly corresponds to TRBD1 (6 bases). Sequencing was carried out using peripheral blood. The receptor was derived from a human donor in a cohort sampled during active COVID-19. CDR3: CASSPRGSGQFF. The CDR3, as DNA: TGTGCCAGCAGCCCAAGGGGGAGCGGGCAGTTCTTC.